This T cell receptor beta chain was captured by sequencing in a study of OX40 agonist ivuxolimab in advanced cancers. Study-level background: Patients received the agonistic anti-OX40 (CD134) antibody ivuxolimab. Patients enrolled in dose escalation were diagnosed with hepatocellular carcinoma, melanoma, renal cell or head and neck cancer. Whole-study findings and limits: In general, CD8+ T cells held more expanded clones than CD4+ did, on average.

Points on this clone: Its specificity is unknown.

The CDR3 totals 13 residues. Trimming removed 2 bases at V and 7 bases at J, with 12 bases between. CDR1 and CDR2 from the germline V gene are LNHDA and SQIVND (reference sequence). Here immunoSEQ multiplex PCR was the method, and the copy in TCRdb shows in-frame clones only, minus some. The data show tens of thousands of clones, about 82% seen once. This chain joins TRBV19 and TRBJ2-7; D call uncertain. Sequencing was performed on CD4+ or CD8+ T cells sorted from blood, taken in a trial of the OX40 agonist ivuxolimab. The TCR comes from an adult with an advanced solid tumor such as melanoma, head and neck, liver or kidney cancer. The CDR3 protein is CASSITGNKEQYF. The CDR3 nucleotides read TGTGCCAGTAGTATAACGGGTAATAAGGAGCAGTACTTC.